One sample yielded the 8 T cell receptor beta chains listed below, sequenced in a study of T cell responses to AZD1222 COVID-19 vaccine. Here immunoSEQ multiplex PCR was the method, and the copy in TCRdb shows in-frame clones only, minus some. Of some 120,000 clones listed, about 88% were seen once; the top ten hold around 30%. The sequenced sample was peripheral blood, obtained on day 0 of AZD1222 vaccination. Receptors originate from an adult in good health.

The rearrangement uses TRBV19 and TRBJ2-3; TRBD2 aligns across 7 bases. Germline assignment: CDR1 LNHDA and CDR2 SQIVND (reference sequence). The CDR3 consists of 15 residues. J lost 3 bases, V lost 3 bases, and 6 bases had no gene match. This CDR3 is CASSIGAGETDTQYF. In DNA form, the CDR3 reads TGTGCCAGTAGTATCGGTGCGGGGGAGACAGATACGCAGTATTTT.

The rearrangement links TRBV15 to TRBJ1-5, with unresolved D. The CDR3 has 15 residues. Between the trimmed V and J ends, which lost 0 bases and 2 bases, there was a span of 8 bases. In germline, CDR1 is LNHNV, CDR2 YYDKDF (reference sequence). In DNA form, the CDR3 reads TGTGCCACCAGCAGAGATGGACGGGGCAATCAGCCCCAGCATTTT. Protein: CATSRDGRGNQPQHF.

The CDR3 is CASREETGGFGTYF. The CDR3 DNA follows: TGTGCCAGCAGGGAGGAGACAGGGGGATTCGGGACGTACTTC. The rearrangement uses TRBV6-5 and TRBJ2-7; 9 bases match TRBD1. Germline V lookup: CDR1 MNHEY, CDR2 SVGAGI. There are 14 residues in the CDR3. V shed 6 bases and J 12 bases; nucleotides not matched to a gene: 15.

The sample holds one count of this clone. The J gene is TRBJ2-5, the V gene TRBV24-1; the match to TRBD1 covers 10 bases. Germline V gene lookup returns CDR1 KGHDR and CDR2 SFDVKD. The length of the CDR3 is 16 residues. Losses at the gene ends were 2 bases for V and 5 bases for J; bases not matched to a gene: 7. CDR3 loop: CATSDSGTGDRETQYF. The CDR3 DNA is TGTGCCACCAGTGATTCAGGGACAGGGGATCGGGAGACCCAGTACTTC.

V gene TRBV7-8 combines with J gene TRBJ1-4, with 7 bases identical to TRBD1. This CDR3 is built from 15 residues. Trimming took 4 bases from V and 8 from J; bases not matched to a gene: 10. Germline values: CDR1 SGHVS, CDR2 FQNEAQ. CDR3: CASSSDRASFEKLFF. For the CDR3, the DNA is TGTGCCAGCAGCTCTGACAGGGCAAGTTTCGAAAAACTGTTTTTT.

The chain employs TRBV27 and TRBJ1-5; the match to TRBD1 covers 8 bases. The CDR3 runs to 15 residues. Trimming cost V 4 bases and J 0 bases; bases outside gene matches: 2. Germline values: CDR1 MNHEY, CDR2 SMNVEV (reference sequence). The CDR3 sequence is CASSSQGDSNQPQHF. CDR3 in DNA: TGTGCCAGCAGTTCACAGGGGGATAGCAATCAGCCCCAGCATTTT.

This chain links TRBV18 with TRBJ1-1; D unresolved. CDR3 length equals 14 residues. Trimming pared 6 bases from V and 1 base from J, leaving 12 bases between. Germline CDR1 is KGHSH and CDR2 is LQKENI. The CDR3 bases are TGTGCCAGCTCGTGGAAGGAGCAGAACACTGAAGCTTTCTTT. This translates into CASSWKEQNTEAFF.

On this clone: This CDR3 is also generated by other DNA sequences in the sample. The V and J genes are TRBV12-3 or TRBV12-4 and TRBJ1-4; D perhaps matches TRBD1 (5 bases). V was clipped by 4 bases and J by 8 bases, with 8 bases between them. The CDR3 extends over 12 amino acids. CDR3 residues: CASSSGGEKLFF. The CDR3 DNA sequence: TGTGCCAGCAGTTCCGGGGGGGAAAAACTGTTTTTT.